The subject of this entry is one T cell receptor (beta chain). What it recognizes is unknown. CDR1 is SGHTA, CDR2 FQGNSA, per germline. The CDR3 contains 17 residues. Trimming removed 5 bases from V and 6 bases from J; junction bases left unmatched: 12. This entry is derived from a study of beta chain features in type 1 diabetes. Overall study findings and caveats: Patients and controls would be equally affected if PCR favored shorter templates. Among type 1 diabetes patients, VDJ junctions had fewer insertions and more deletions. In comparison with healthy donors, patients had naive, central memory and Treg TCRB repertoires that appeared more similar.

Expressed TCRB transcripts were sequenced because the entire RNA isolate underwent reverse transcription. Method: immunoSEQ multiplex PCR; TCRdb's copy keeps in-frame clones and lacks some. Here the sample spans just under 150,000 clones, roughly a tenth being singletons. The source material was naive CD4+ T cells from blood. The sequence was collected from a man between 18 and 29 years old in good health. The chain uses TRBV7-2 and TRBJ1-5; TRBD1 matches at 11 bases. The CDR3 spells CASSRGVGQGAVQPQHF. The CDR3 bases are TGTGCCAGCAGCCGGGGGGTTGGACAGGGGGCTGTTCAGCCCCAGCATTTT.